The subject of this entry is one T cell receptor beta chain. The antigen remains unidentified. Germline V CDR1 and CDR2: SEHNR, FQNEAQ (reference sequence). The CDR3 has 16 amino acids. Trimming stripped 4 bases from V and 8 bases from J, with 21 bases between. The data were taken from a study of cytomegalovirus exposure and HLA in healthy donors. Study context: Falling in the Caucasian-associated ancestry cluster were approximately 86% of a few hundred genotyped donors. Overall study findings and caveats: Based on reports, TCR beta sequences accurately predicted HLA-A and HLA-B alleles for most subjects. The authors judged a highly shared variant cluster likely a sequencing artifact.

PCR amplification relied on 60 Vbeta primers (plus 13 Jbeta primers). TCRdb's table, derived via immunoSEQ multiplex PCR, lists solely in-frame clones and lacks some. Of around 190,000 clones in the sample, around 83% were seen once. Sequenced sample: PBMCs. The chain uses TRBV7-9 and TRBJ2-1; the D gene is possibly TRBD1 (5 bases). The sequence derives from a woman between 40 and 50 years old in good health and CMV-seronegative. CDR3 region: CASSWSRQFSLDEQFF. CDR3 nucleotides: TGTGCCAGCAGCTGGAGCCGACAGTTTTCCCTCGATGAGCAGTTCTTC.